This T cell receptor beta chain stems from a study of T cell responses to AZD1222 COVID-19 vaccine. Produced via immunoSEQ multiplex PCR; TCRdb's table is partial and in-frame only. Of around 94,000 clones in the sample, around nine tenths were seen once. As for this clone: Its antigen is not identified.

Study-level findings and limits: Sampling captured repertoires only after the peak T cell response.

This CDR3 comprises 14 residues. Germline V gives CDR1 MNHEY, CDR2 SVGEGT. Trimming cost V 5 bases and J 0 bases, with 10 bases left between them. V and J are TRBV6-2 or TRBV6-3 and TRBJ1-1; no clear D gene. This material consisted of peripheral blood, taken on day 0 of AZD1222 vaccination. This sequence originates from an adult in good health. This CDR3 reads CASSPDGMNTEAFF. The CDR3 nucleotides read TGTGCCAGCAGTCCGGACGGAATGAACACTGAAGCTTTCTTT.